The clone carrying this TCR beta chain appeared many times. Its antigen is not identified. The TCRbeta library incorporated unique molecular identifiers. TCRdb recomputed calls from the PCR reads with MiXCR, one row per CDR3 protein. The sample has approximately 490,000 distinct CDR3 sequences; more than 9% are singletons. These data originate in a study of T-cell reconstitution after alpha-beta-depleted transplantation in children. Points from the study as a whole: Surviving recipient T cells and thymic progenitors underlay high day-60 TCRbeta diversity in some patients. T-cell numbers and diversity one year post-transplant derived largely from freshly generated T cells. Reportedly, only several hundred clones from non-depleted graft cells drove alpha-beta T-cell counts at about two months.

Trimming took off 9 bases at V and 3 bases at J, with 17 bases between the two ends. Germline lookup yields CDR1 KGHDR and CDR2 SFDVKD. This CDR3 region has 14 residues. The chain uses TRBV24-1 and TRBJ2-7; D possibly matches TRBD1 or TRBD2 (5 bases each). The receptor's source is a child aged 2 to 10 with inherited bone marrow failure, due to receive a stem cell transplant. Sequences were derived from PBMCs, sampled before TCRalphabeta/CD19-depleted stem cell transplant. The CDR3 spells CATQPGPGSYEQYF. The CDR3 DNA sequence: TGTGCCACCCAACCGGGGCCGGGGAGCTACGAGCAGTACTTC.